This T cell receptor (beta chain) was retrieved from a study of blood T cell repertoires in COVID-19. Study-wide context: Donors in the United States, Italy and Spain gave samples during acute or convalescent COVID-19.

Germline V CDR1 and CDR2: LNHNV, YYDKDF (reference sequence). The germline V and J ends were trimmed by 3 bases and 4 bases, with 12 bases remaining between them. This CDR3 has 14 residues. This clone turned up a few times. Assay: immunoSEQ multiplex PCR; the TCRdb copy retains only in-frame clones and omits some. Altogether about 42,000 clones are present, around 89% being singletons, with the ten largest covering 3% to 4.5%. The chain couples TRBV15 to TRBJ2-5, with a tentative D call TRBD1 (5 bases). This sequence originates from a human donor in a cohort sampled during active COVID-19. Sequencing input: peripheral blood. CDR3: CATSSRVEVETQYF. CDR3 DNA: TGTGCCACCAGCAGCAGGGTTGAGGTAGAGACCCAGTACTTC.